This TCR beta chain emerged from a study of blood T cell repertoires in COVID-19. Clones were sequenced by immunoSEQ multiplex PCR, and TCRdb holds only the in-frame ones, with some missing. The sample lists 150,000 to 250,000 clones, 80% to 85% occurring once. Germline CDR1 is SGHDT and CDR2 is YYEEEE. V lost 4 bases and J lost 1; bases outside the gene matches: 4. The CDR3 runs 14 residues. V usage is TRBV5-6 and J usage is TRBJ2-5; 7 nucleotides align to TRBD2. Sample: PBMCs or T cells enriched from blood (not recorded which). This receptor was identified in a man aged 40-49 years who had recovered from COVID-19. The CDR3 reads CASSLSGTQETQYF. The CDR3 bases are TGTGCCAGCAGCCTAAGCGGGACCCAAGAGACCCAGTACTTC.